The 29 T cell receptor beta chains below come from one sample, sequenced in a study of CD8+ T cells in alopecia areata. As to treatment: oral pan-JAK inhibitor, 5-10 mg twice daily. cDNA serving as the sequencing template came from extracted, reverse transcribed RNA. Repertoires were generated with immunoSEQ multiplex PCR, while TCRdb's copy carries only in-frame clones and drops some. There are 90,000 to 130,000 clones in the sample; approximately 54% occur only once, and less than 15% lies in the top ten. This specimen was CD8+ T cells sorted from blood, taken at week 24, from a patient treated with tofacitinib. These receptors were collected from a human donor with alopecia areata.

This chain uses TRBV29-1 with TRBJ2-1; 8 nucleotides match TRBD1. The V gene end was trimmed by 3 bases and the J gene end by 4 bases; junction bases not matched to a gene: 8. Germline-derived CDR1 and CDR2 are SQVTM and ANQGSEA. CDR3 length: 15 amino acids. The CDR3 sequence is CSVEVRDRRYNEQFF. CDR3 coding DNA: TGCAGCGTTGAGGTGCGGGACAGGAGATACAATGAGCAGTTCTTC.

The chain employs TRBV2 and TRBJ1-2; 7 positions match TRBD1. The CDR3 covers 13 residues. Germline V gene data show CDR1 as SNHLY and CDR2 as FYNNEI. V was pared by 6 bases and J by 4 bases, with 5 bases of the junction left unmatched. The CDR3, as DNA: TGTGCCAGCAGACCCGGGACAGCCTATGGCTACACCTTC. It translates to CASRPGTAYGYTF. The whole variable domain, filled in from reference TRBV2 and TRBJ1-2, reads EPEVTQTPSHQVTQMGQEVILRCVPISNHLYFYWYRQILGQKVEFLVSFYNNEISEKSEIFDDQFSVERPDGSNFTLKIRSTKLEDSAMYFCASRPGTAYGYTFGSGTRLTVV.

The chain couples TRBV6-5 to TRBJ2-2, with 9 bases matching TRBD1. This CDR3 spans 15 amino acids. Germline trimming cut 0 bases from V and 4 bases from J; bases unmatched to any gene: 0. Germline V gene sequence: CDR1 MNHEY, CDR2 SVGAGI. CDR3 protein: CASSYSDRGTGELFF. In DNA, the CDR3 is TGTGCCAGCAGTTACTCGGACAGGGGCACCGGGGAGCTGTTTTTT.

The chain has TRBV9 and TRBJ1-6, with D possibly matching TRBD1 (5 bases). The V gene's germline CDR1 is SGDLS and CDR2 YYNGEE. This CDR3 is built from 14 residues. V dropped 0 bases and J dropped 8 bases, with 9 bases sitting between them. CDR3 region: CASSVAEGYSPLHF. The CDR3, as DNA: TGTGCCAGCAGCGTAGCGGAGGGGTATTCACCCCTCCACTTT. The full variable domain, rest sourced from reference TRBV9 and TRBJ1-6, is DSGVTQTPKHLITATGQRVTLRCSPRSGDLSVYWYQQSLDQGLQFLIQYYNGEERAKGNILERFSAQQFPDLHSELNLSSLELGDSALYFCASSVAEGYSPLHFGNGTRLTVT.

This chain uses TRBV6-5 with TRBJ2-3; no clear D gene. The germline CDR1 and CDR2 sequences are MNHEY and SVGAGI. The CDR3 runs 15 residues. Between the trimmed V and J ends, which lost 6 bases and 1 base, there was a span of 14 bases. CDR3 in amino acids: CASRHLEARTDTQYF. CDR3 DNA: TGTGCCAGCAGACACCTCGAAGCCCGCACAGATACGCAGTATTTT.

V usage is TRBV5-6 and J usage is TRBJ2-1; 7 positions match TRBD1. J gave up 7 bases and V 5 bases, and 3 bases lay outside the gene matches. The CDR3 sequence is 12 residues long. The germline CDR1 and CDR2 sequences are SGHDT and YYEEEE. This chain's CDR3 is CASRQTGNEQFF. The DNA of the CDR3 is TGTGCCAGCAGACAGACAGGGAATGAGCAGTTCTTC.

CDR3 residues: CASSPWRVGELFF. The CDR3 nucleotides read TGTGCCAGCAGCCCCTGGCGGGTCGGGGAGCTGTTTTTT. This chain joins TRBV7-8 and TRBJ2-2; possible D gene TRBD2, 5 bases. The CDR3 runs to 13 residues. The germline V and J ends were trimmed by 5 bases and 7 bases, with 11 bases remaining between them. Germline loops: CDR1 SGHVS, CDR2 FQNEAQ.

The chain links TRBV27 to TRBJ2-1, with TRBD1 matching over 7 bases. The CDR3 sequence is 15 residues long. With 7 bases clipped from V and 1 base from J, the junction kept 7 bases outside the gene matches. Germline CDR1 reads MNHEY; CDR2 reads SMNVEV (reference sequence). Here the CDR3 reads CASIDRVGSYNEQFF. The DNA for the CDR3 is TGTGCCAGCATTGACAGGGTGGGGTCCTACAATGAGCAGTTCTTC.

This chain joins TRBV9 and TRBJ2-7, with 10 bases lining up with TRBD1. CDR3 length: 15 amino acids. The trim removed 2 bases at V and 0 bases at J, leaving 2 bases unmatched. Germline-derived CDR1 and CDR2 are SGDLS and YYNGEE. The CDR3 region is CASSVGTGVSYEQYF. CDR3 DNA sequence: TGTGCCAGCAGCGTTGGGACAGGGGTCTCCTACGAGCAGTACTTC.

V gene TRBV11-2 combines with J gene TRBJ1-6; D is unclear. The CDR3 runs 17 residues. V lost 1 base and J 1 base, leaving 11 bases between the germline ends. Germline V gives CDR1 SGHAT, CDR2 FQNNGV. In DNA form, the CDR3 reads TGTGCCAGCAGCTTAGGGAGGGTACGGTCCTATAATTCACCCCTCCACTTT. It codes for CASSLGRVRSYNSPLHF.

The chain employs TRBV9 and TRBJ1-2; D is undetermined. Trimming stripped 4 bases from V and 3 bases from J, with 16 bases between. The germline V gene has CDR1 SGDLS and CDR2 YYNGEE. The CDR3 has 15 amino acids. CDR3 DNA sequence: TGTGCCAGCAGCCCTTTTGAAAGGGTGGACTATGGCTACACCTTC. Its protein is CASSPFERVDYGYTF.

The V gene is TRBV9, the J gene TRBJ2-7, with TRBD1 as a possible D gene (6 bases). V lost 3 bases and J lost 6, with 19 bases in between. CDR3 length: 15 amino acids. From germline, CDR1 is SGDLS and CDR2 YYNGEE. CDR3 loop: CASSGLGAPIGEQYF. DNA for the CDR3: TGTGCCAGCAGCGGCCTGGGGGCTCCAATCGGCGAGCAGTACTTC.

Here the CDR3 DNA reads TGTGCCAGCAGCTTCGGGGGCAATCAGCCCCAGCATTTT. It encodes CASSFGGNQPQHF. V is TRBV5-6 and J is TRBJ1-5, with D uncertain. This CDR3 spans 13 amino acids. Trimming removed 2 bases at V and 2 bases at J, with 5 bases between. Germline CDR1 SGHDT, CDR2 YYEEEE.

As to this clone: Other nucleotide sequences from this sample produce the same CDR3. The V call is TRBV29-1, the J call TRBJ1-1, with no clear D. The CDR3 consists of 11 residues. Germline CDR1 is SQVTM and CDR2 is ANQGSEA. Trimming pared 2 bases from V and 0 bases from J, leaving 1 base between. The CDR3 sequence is CSVEMNTEAFF. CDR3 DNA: TGCAGCGTTGAAATGAACACTGAAGCTTTCTTT.

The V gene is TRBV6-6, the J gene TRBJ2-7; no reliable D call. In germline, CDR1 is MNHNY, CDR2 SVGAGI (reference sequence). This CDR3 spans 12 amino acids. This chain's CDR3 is CAVLMETYEQYF. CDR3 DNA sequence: TGTGCAGTCTTGATGGAAACGTACGAGCAGTACTTC.

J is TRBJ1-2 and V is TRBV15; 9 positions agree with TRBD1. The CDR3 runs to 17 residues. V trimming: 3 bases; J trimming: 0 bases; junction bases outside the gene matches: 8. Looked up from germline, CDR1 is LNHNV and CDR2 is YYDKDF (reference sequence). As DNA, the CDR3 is TGTGCCACCAGCAGTCGGGACAGGGAATTTTCTAACTATGGCTACACCTTC. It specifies CATSSRDREFSNYGYTF.

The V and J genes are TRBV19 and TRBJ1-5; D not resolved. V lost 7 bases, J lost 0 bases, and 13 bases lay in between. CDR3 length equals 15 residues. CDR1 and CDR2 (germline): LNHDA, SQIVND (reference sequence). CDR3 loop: CASTRASYSNQPQHF. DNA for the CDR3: TGTGCCAGTACCCGAGCTTCTTATAGCAATCAGCCCCAGCATTTT.

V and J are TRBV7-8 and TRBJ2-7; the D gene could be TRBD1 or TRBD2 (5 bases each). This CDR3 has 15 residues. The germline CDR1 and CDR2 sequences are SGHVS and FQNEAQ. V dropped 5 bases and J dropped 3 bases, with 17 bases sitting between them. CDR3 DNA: TGTGCCAGCAGCCCCCGGGGCAGGAATAACTACGAGCAGTACTTC. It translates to CASSPRGRNNYEQYF.

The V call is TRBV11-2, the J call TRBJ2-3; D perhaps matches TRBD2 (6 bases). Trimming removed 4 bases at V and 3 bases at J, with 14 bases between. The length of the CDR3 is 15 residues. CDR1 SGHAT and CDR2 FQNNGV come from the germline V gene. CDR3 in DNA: TGTGCCAGCAGCTCACCTCCTGGGGGGACAGATACGCAGTATTTT. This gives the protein CASSSPPGGTDTQYF.

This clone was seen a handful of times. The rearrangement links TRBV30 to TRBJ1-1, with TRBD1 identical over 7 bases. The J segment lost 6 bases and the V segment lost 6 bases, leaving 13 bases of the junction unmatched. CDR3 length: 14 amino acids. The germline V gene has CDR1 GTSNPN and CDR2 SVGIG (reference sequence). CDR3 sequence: CACEGYTQGAEAFF. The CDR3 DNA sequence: TGTGCCTGCGAGGGTTACACTCAGGGGGCTGAAGCTTTCTTT.

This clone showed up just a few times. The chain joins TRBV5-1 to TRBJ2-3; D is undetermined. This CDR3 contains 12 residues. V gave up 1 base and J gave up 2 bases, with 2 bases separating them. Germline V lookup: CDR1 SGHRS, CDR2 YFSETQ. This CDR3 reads CASSLNTDTQYF. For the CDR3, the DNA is TGCGCCAGCAGCTTGAACACAGATACGCAGTATTTT.

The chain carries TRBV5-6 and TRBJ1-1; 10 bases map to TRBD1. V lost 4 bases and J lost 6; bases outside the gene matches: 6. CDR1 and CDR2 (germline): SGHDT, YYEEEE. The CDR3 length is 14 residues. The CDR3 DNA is TGTGCCAGCAGCCCGCGACAGGGGGCCGCTGAAGCTTTCTTT. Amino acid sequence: CASSPRQGAAEAFF.

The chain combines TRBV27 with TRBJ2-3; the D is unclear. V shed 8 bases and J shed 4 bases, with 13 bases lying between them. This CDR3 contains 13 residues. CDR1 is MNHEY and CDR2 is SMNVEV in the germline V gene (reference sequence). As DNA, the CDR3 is TGTGCCAGCTCCCCTTGGGGTCCAGATACGCAGTATTTT. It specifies CASSPWGPDTQYF.

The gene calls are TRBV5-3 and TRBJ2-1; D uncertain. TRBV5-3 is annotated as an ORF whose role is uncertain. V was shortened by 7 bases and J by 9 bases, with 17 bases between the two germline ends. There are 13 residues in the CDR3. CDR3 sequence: CARSTVRPGEQFF. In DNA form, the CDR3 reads TGTGCCAGATCCACAGTACGTCCGGGTGAGCAGTTCTTC.

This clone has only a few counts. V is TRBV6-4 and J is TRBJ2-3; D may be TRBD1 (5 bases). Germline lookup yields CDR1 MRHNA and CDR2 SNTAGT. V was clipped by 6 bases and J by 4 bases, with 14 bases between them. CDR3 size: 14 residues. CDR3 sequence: CASSPWGSSDTQYF. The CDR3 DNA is TGTGCCAGCAGCCCCTGGGGCAGTTCAGATACGCAGTATTTT.

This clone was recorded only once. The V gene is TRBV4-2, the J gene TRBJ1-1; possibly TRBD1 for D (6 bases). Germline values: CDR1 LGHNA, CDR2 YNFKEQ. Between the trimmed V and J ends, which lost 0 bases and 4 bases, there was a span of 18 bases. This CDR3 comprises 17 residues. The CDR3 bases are TGTGCCAGCAGCCAAGATGGTCCCCAGGGGATGGGCACTGAAGCTTTCTTT. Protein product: CASSQDGPQGMGTEAFF.

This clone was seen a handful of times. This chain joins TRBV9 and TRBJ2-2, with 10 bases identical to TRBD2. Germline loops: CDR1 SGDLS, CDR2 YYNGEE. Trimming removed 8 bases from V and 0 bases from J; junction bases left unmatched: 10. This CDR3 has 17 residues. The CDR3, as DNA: TGTGCCAGTTCTGATCCGGGACTAGCGCCGAACACCGGGGAGCTGTTTTTT. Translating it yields CASSDPGLAPNTGELFF.

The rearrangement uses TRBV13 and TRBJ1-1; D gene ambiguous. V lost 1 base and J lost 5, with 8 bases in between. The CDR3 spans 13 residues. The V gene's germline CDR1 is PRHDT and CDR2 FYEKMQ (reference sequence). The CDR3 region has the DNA TGTGCCAGCAGCTTAGAGGAAGGGACTGAAGCTTTCTTT. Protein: CASSLEEGTEAFF.

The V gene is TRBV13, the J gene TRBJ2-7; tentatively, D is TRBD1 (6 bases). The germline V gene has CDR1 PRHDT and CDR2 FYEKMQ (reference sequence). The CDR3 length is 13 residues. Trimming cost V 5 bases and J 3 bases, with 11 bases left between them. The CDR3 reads CASSIGDNYEQYF. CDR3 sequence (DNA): TGTGCCAGCAGCATCGGGGACAACTACGAGCAGTACTTC.